This is a list of T cell receptor beta chains from one sample in a study of cytotoxic CD8 clonotypes in ibrutinib-treated CLL. Libraries were prepared by immunoSEQ multiplex PCR; TCRdb keeps only in-frame clonotypes and omits some of them. The profile covers hundreds of thousands of clones, with roughly 70% appearing a single time and roughly 6.3% taken by the ten largest. The source was PBMCs, collected after 36 months of ibrutinib treatment. The receptor source for this set is a human donor with chronic lymphocytic leukemia. Each CDR3 is given with its conserved first and last residue. Each record gives: CDR3 protein, CDR3 DNA, clone size, V gene, J gene, D gene. The D gene is left open where the match is weak. Clone size is shown for a subset of rows, as once, few, many or a class of expanded clone.

CATLQETQYF	TGTGCCACACTACAAGAGACCCAGTACTTC	NA	TRBV9	TRBJ2-5	NA
CASSPSPQETQYF	TGTGCCAGCAGCCCGTCCCCACAAGAGACCCAGTACTTC	few	TRBV7-3	TRBJ2-5	NA
CASSLVSAFF	TGTGCCAGCAGCTTAGTATCAGCTTTCTTT	NA	TRBV7-9	TRBJ1-1	NA
CASRQTQETQYF	TGTGCCAGCAGACAGACCCAAGAGACCCAGTACTTC	NA	TRBV11-1	TRBJ2-5	NA
CASSASGDSSYEQYF	TGTGCCAGCAGTGCGTCGGGGGACTCCTCCTACGAGCAGTACTTC	NA	TRBV6-1	TRBJ2-7	NA
CASSRDRGEAFF	TGTGCCAGCAGTAGGGACAGGGGGGAAGCTTTCTTT	NA	TRBV2	TRBJ1-1	TRBD1
CASSGRSGFGYNEQFF	TGTGCCAGCAGTGGGCGCAGCGGGTTCGGGTACAATGAGCAGTTCTTC	once	TRBV6-1	TRBJ2-1	NA
CASSQDSGGLSTDTQYF	TGTGCCAGCAGCCAGGATAGTGGGGGCCTTAGCACAGATACGCAGTATTTT	few	TRBV5-4	TRBJ2-3	NA
CASSLLDEQFF	TGTGCCAGCAGCCTACTTGATGAGCAGTTCTTC	many	TRBV7-8	TRBJ2-1	NA
CASSLGGRGETQYF	TGTGCCAGCAGCTTAGGTGGGAGGGGGGAGACCCAGTACTTC	few	TRBV7-8	TRBJ2-5	NA
CASSLGVVGSYEQYF	TGTGCCAGCAGCTTAGGGGTGGTAGGCTCCTACGAGCAGTACTTC	few	TRBV13	TRBJ2-7	NA
CASSTRQGRETQYF	TGTGCCAGCAGCACCCGACAGGGCCGGGAGACCCAGTACTTC	NA	TRBV9	TRBJ2-5	TRBD1
CASLSGGADTQYF	TGTGCCAGCCTCTCCGGGGGGGCAGATACGCAGTATTTT	NA	TRBV2	TRBJ2-3	TRBD2
CASSVGPNEETQYF	TGTGCCAGCAGCGTGGGGCCGAATGAAGAGACCCAGTACTTC	NA	TRBV5-6	TRBJ2-5	NA
CASSVEGYTGELFF	TGTGCCAGCAGCGTAGAGGGGTACACCGGGGAGCTGTTTTTT	NA	TRBV9	TRBJ2-2	NA
CASNTAGVADTQYF	TGTGCCAGCAACACGGCAGGGGTGGCAGATACGCAGTATTTT	NA	TRBV21-1	TRBJ2-3	NA
CASSAIRRGSSYEQYF	TGTGCCAGCAGCGCCATACGCAGGGGGAGCTCCTACGAGCAGTACTTC	NA	TRBV21-1	TRBJ2-7	NA
CASSIGQGAGNQPQHF	TGTGCCAGTAGTATTGGACAGGGGGCTGGCAATCAGCCCCAGCATTTT	NA	TRBV19	TRBJ1-5	TRBD1
CAISVQVAGNTIYF	TGTGCCATCAGCGTACAGGTTGCTGGAAACACCATATATTTT	NA	TRBV10-3	TRBJ1-3	NA
CASSKSSGANVLTF	TGTGCCAGCAGTAAGAGCTCTGGGGCCAACGTCCTGACTTTC	NA	TRBV6-5	TRBJ2-6	NA
CASSLSGQGIGEQYF	TGTGCCAGCAGTTTATCGGGACAGGGGATTGGCGAGCAGTACTTC	few	TRBV28	TRBJ2-7	TRBD1
CASSPVTSGNNEQFF	TGCGCCAGCAGCCCAGTGACTAGCGGGAACAATGAGCAGTTCTTC	NA	TRBV5-1	TRBJ2-1	TRBD2
CASSLQGDYYGYTF	TGTGCCAGCAGCTTACAGGGGGATTACTATGGCTACACCTTC	NA	TRBV11-2	TRBJ1-2	TRBD1
CASSLPRADYGYTF	TGTGCCAGCAGTTTGCCCCGTGCGGACTATGGCTACACCTTC	few	TRBV28	TRBJ1-2	NA
CASSEWGQGAAAYEQYF	TGTGCCAGCAGTGAATGGGGACAGGGAGCGGCCGCCTACGAGCAGTACTTC	NA	TRBV2	TRBJ2-7	TRBD1
CASSAGSETQYF	TGTGCCAGCAGCGCCGGATCGGAGACCCAGTACTTC	NA	TRBV9	TRBJ2-5	NA
CASRWDRNNEQFF	TGCGCCAGCAGATGGGACAGAAACAATGAGCAGTTCTTC	NA	TRBV5-1	TRBJ2-1	TRBD1
CASGTTGGNYGYTF	TGTGCCAGCGGAACGACAGGGGGCAACTATGGCTACACCTTC	NA	TRBV5-6	TRBJ1-2	TRBD1